This TCR beta chain was retrieved from a study of blood T cells in healthy people across ages. The length of the CDR3 is 15 residues. Per the germline V gene, CDR1 is SGHAT and CDR2 is FQNNGV. Trimming took 0 bases from V and 0 from J, leaving 7 bases between them. This clonotype has a handful of counts. The use of a sample-barcoded 5' primer and a J-beta primer mix characterized a second PCR of about 7 to 12 cycles. TCRdb reanalysed the 5' RACE reads using MiXCR and keeps one entry per CDR3 protein. The sample records 1,500,000 or so distinct CDR3 sequences, approximately 60% being singletons. The clonotype originates from a man aged 18 to 29 in good health. The V call is TRBV11-2, the J call TRBJ2-3; D perhaps matches TRBD1 (5 bases). Sequencing was done on a sample of blood. The CDR3 region is CASSLDQGSTDTQYF. CDR3 DNA: TGTGCCAGCAGCTTAGATCAGGGTAGCACAGATACGCAGTATTTT.